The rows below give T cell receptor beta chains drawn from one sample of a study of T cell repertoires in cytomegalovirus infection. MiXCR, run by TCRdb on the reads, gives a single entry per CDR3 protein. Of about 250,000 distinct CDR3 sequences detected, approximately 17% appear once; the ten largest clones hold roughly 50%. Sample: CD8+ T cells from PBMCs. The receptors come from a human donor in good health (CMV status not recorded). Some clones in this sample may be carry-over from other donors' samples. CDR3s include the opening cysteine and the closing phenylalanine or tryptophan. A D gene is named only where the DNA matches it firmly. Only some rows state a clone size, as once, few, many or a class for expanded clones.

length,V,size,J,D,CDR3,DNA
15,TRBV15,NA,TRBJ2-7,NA,CATSSNIGKTYEQYF,TGTGCCACCAGCAGTAATATTGGCAAAACGTACGAGCAGTACTTC
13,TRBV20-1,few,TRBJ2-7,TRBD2,CSAPSGGNYEQYF,TGCAGTGCTCCCTCGGGGGGGAACTACGAGCAGTACTTC
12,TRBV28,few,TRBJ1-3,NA,CASSLWRNTIYF,TGTGCCAGCAGTTTGTGGCGGAACACCATATATTTT
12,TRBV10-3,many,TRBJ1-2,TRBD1,CAIRATGDGYTF,TGTGCCATCAGGGCCACAGGGGATGGCTACACCTTC
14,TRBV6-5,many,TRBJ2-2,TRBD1,CASSYDRDTGELFF,TGTGCCAGCAGTTATGACAGGGACACCGGGGAGCTGTTTTTT
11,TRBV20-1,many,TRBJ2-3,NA,CSGDRADTQYF,TGCAGTGGGGATAGGGCAGATACGCAGTATTTT
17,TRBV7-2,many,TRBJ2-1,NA,CASSPLWALSSYNEQFF,TGTGCCAGCAGCCCCCTCTGGGCTCTGAGCTCCTACAATGAGCAGTTCTTC
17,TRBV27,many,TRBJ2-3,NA,CASSPLPTAGSTDTQYF,TGTGCCAGCAGCCCTCTACCTACGGCAGGCAGCACAGATACGCAGTATTTT
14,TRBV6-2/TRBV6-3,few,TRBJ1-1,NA,CASSSPRANTEAFF,TGTGCCAGCAGTTCCCCGAGAGCCAACACTGAAGCTTTCTTT
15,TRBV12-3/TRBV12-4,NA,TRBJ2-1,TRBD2,CASRRLAGDPNEQFF,TGTGCCAGCAGAAGACTAGCGGGGGACCCCAATGAGCAGTTCTTC
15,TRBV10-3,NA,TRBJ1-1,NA,CAAEGEGRLNTEAFF,TGTGCCGCCGAGGGGGAGGGCCGATTGAACACTGAAGCTTTCTTT
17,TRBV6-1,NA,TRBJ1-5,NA,CASSEQGRAYSNQPQHF,TGTGCCAGCAGTGAACAAGGCAGGGCCTATAGCAATCAGCCCCAGCATTTT
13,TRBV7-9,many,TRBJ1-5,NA,CASSPQGNQPQHF,TGTGCCAGCAGCCCACAGGGCAATCAGCCCCAGCATTTT
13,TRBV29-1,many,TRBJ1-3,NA,CSVEGHPGNTIYF,TGCAGCGTCGAGGGACATCCTGGAAACACCATATATTTT
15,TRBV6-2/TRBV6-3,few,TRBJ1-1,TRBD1,CASSYGGQANTEAFF,TGTGCCAGCAGTTACGGTGGACAGGCGAACACTGAAGCTTTCTTT
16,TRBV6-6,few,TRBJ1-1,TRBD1,CASSYPGTGRDTEAFF,TGTGCCAGCAGTTACCCAGGGACAGGGCGGGACACTGAAGCTTTCTTT
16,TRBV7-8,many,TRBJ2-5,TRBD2,CASSLRIAGGRETQYF,TGTGCCAGCAGCTTAAGGATAGCGGGGGGCCGAGAGACCCAGTACTTC
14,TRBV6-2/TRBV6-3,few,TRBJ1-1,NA,CASSLGGLSPEAFF,TGTGCCAGCAGTTTGGGGGGGTTGAGCCCTGAAGCTTTCTTT
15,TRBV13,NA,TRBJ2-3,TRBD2,CASSSPGLPGYTQYF,TGTGCCAGCAGCTCCCCGGGACTACCTGGCTATACGCAGTATTTT
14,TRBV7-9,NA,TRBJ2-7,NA,CASSLDSGAREQYF,TGTGCCAGCAGCTTAGATTCGGGGGCGCGGGAGCAGTACTTC
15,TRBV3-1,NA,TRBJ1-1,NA,CASSQTTGEPTEAFF,TGTGCCAGCAGCCAGACGACAGGAGAACCCACTGAAGCTTTCTTT
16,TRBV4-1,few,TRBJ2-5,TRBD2,CASSQDPGGGLEAQYF,TGCGCCAGCAGCCAAGATCCGGGAGGAGGCCTGGAGGCCCAGTACTTC
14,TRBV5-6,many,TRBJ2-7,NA,CASSPSGTQNPQYF,TGTGCCAGCAGCCCTTCCGGGACCCAGAACCCCCAGTACTTC
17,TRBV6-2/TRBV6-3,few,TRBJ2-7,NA,CASSRSLGLSSSYEQYF,TGTGCCAGCAGTCGCTCGTTAGGGCTCTCCAGCTCCTACGAGCAGTACTTC
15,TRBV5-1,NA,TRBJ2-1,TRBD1,CASSLGETGGNEQFF,TGCGCCAGCAGCTTGGGGGAGACAGGGGGCAATGAGCAGTTCTTC
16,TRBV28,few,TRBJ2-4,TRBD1,CASSPRDREAKNIQYF,TGTGCCAGCAGTCCCCGCGACAGGGAAGCCAAAAACATTCAGTACTTC
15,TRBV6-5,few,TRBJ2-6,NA,CASSYFKSGANVLTF,TGTGCCAGCAGTTACTTCAAATCCGGGGCCAACGTCCTGACTTTC
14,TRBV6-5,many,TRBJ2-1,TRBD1,CASSLPGTGNEQFF,TGTGCCAGCAGTTTGCCTGGGACAGGGAATGAGCAGTTCTTC
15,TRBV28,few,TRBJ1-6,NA,CASLTGTRYNSPLHF,TGTGCCAGCCTTACCGGGACGAGGTATAATTCACCCCTCCACTTT
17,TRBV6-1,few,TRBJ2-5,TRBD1,CASSVQPGQGAWETQYF,TGTGCCAGCAGTGTCCAACCGGGACAGGGGGCTTGGGAGACCCAGTACTTC
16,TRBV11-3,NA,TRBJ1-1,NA,CASSSERQGMNTEAFF,TGTGCCAGCAGCTCCGAAAGGCAGGGGATGAACACTGAAGCTTTCTTT
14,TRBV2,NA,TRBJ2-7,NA,CASSEVNMVHEQYF,TGTGCCAGCAGTGAAGTCAACATGGTCCACGAGCAGTACTTC
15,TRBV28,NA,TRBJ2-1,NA,CASSFFRSLGNEQFF,TGTGCCAGCAGTTTCTTTCGGAGCCTTGGCAATGAGCAGTTCTTC
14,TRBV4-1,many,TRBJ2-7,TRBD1,CASSQAQGAYEQYF,TGCGCCAGCAGCCAAGCCCAGGGGGCGTACGAGCAGTACTTC
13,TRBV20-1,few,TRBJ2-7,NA,CSASRGESYEQYF,TGCAGTGCTAGCCGAGGGGAATCCTACGAGCAGTACTTC
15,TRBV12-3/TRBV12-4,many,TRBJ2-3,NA,CASSFVYPSTDTQYF,TGTGCCAGCAGTTTCGTCTACCCAAGCACAGATACGCAGTATTTT
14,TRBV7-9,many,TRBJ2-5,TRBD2,CASSLEASGETQYF,TGTGCCAGCAGCTTAGAAGCTAGCGGAGAGACCCAGTACTTC
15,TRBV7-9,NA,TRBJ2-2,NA,CASSLERENTGELFF,TGTGCCAGCAGCCTGGAGAGGGAGAACACCGGGGAGCTGTTTTTT
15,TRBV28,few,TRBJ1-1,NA,CASSDDFLMNTEAFF,TGTGCCAGCAGTGATGATTTTCTCATGAACACTGAAGCTTTCTTT
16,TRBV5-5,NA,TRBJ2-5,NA,CASSSDVQRNQETQYF,TGTGCCAGCAGCTCGGACGTACAACGGAACCAAGAGACCCAGTACTTC
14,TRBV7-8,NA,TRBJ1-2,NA,CASSLGGRVYGYTF,TGTGCCAGCAGCTTAGGGGGAAGGGTCTATGGCTACACCTTC
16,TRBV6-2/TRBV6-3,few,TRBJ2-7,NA,CASSYERIKLPYEQYF,TGTGCCAGCAGTTACGAGCGTATAAAGCTCCCCTACGAGCAGTACTTC
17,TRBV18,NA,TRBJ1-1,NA,CASSPPSALVSFSEAFF,TGTGCCAGCTCACCACCGTCAGCTCTGGTATCGTTTTCTGAAGCTTTCTTT
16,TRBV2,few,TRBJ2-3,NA,CASSEWASEYTDTQYF,TGTGCCAGCAGTGAATGGGCTAGCGAGTACACAGATACGCAGTATTTT
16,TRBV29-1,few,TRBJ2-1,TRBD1,CSVEYGWTGDSNEQFF,TGCAGCGTTGAATACGGATGGACAGGGGATTCCAATGAGCAGTTCTTC
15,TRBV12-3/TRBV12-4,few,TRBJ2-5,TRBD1,CASSVSRGPGETQYF,TGTGCCAGCAGTGTGTCCAGGGGGCCGGGTGAGACCCAGTACTTC
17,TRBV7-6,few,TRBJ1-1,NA,CASSLQGLNKVNTEAFF,TGTGCCAGCAGCTTACAGGGGTTGAATAAGGTGAACACTGAAGCTTTCTTT
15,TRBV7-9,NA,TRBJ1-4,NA,CASSLGGASNEKLFF,TGTGCCAGCAGCTTAGGGGGCGCGAGTAATGAAAAACTGTTTTTT
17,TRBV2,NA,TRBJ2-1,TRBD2,CASRGIPTSAVYNEQFF,TGTGCCAGCAGGGGTATCCCGACTAGCGCAGTATACAATGAGCAGTTCTTC
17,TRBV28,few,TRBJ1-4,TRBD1,CASSYPWTGATNEKLFF,TGTGCCAGCAGTTACCCCTGGACAGGGGCAACTAATGAAAAACTGTTTTTT
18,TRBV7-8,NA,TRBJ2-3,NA,CASSLAGTMGLTTDTQYF,TGTGCCAGCAGCTTGGCCGGGACGATGGGGCTAACCACAGATACGCAGTATTTT
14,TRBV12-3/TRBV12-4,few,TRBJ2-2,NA,CASSPPWSAGELFF,TGTGCCAGCAGTCCCCCTTGGAGCGCCGGGGAGCTGTTTTTT
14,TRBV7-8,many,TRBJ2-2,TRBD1,CASRDRANTGELFF,TGTGCCAGCAGGGACAGGGCGAACACCGGGGAGCTGTTTTTT
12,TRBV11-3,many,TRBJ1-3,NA,CASLRNGNTIYF,TGTGCCAGCTTACGGAATGGAAACACCATATATTTT
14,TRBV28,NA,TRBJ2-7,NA,CASSLTGINYEQYF,TGTGCCAGCAGTTTAACAGGGATAAACTACGAGCAGTACTTC
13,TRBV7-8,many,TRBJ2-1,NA,CASSLVGLNEQFF,TGTGCCAGCAGCTTAGTCGGTCTCAATGAGCAGTTCTTC
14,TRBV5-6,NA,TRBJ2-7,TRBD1,CASSFSGQTYEQYF,TGTGCCAGCAGCTTCTCGGGACAGACCTACGAGCAGTACTTC